The clone carrying this TCR beta chain was seen only once. Produced via immunoSEQ multiplex PCR; TCRdb's table is partial and in-frame only. The table shows 25,000 to 35,000 clones, with 90% to 95% occurring only once. These data are taken from a study of glioma-infiltrating T cells after dendritic cell vaccination. The sequences come from blood, collected before dendritic cell vaccination. This sequence was found in a human donor with glioblastoma.

The CDR3, as DNA: TGTGCCAGCAGTTACTCGTGGACAGGGGGAACTGAAGCTTTCTTT. It is translated as CASSYSWTGGTEAFF. The rearrangement links TRBV6-5 to TRBJ1-1; 10 bases fit TRBD1. Germline V gives CDR1 MNHEY, CDR2 SVGAGI. Germline trimming cut 0 bases from V and 5 bases from J; bases unmatched to any gene: 3. CDR3 length equals 15 residues.